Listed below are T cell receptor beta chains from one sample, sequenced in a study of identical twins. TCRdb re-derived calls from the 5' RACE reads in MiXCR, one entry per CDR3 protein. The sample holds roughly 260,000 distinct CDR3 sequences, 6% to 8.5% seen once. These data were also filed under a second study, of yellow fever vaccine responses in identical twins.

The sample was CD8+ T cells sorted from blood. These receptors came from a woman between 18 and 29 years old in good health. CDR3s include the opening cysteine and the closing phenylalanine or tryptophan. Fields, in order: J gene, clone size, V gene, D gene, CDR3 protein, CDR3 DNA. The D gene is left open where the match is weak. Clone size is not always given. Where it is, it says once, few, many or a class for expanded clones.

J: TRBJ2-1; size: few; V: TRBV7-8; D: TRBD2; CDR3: CASSLAPSGSLHNEQFF; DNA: TGTGCCAGCAGCTTAGCTCCCAGCGGGAGTCTCCACAATGAGCAGTTCTTC
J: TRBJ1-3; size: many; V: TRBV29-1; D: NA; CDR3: CSVVTQGLGNTIYF; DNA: TGCAGCGTTGTTACCCAGGGGCTCGGAAACACCATATATTTT
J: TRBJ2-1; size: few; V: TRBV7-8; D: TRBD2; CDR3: CASSYLGLAGPEQFF; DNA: TGTGCCAGCAGCTATCTGGGACTAGCGGGACCTGAGCAGTTCTTC
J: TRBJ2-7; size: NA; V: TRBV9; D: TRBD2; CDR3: CASSVGLGGGYEQYF; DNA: TGTGCCAGCAGCGTAGGATTGGGGGGGGGCTACGAGCAGTACTTC
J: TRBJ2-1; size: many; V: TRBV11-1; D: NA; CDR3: CASSYRRGRSSYNEQFF; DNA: TGTGCCAGCAGCTATAGAAGGGGCAGGAGCTCCTACAATGAGCAGTTCTTC
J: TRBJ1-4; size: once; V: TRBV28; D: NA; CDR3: CASGLVQSTNEKLFF; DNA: TGTGCCAGCGGATTGGTCCAATCAACTAATGAAAAACTGTTTTTT
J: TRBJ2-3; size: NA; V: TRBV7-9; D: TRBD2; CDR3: CASSPTGGDTDTQYF; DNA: TGTGCCAGCAGCCCAACCGGGGGGGACACAGATACGCAGTATTTT
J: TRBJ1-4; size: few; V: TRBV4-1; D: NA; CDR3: CASSLEWRATNEKLFF; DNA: TGCGCCAGCAGCCTCGAGTGGCGTGCAACTAATGAAAAACTGTTTTTT
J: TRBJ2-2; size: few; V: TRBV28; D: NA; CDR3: CASSLMGVSGELFF; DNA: TGTGCCAGCAGTTTAATGGGGGTCTCCGGGGAGCTGTTTTTT
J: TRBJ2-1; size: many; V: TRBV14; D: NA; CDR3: CASSQVFGDEQFF; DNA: TGTGCCAGCAGCCAAGTTTTCGGCGATGAGCAGTTCTTC
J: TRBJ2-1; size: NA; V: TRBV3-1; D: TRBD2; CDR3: CASRDGLETYNEQFF; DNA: TGTGCCAGCAGAGACGGACTAGAAACATACAATGAGCAGTTCTTC
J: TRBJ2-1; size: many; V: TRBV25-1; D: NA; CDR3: CASSDGGGFNSYNEQFF; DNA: TGTGCCAGCAGTGATGGTGGGGGCTTCAACTCCTACAATGAGCAGTTCTTC
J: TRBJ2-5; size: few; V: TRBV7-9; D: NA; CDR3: CASRLDGETQYF; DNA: TGTGCCAGCAGACTAGATGGGGAGACCCAGTACTTC
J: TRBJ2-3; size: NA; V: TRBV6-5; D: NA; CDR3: CASSYSPRDTQYF; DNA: TGTGCCAGCAGTTACAGTCCCCGAGATACGCAGTATTTT
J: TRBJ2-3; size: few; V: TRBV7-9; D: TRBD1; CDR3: CATSLPDRADTQYF; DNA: TGTGCCACCAGCTTACCTGACAGGGCAGATACGCAGTATTTT
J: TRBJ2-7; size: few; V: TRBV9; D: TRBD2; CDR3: CASSPGGWGGSSYEQYF; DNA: TGTGCCAGCAGCCCCGGAGGATGGGGGGGATCCTCCTACGAGCAGTACTTC
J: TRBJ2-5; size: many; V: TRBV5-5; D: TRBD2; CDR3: CASSLGRLAGWETQYF; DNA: TGTGCCAGCAGCTTGGGCCGACTAGCGGGATGGGAGACCCAGTACTTC
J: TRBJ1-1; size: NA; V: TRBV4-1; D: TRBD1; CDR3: CASSQEPRQGARYTEAFF; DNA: TGCGCCAGCAGCCAAGAACCTCGACAGGGGGCTCGATACACTGAAGCTTTCTTT
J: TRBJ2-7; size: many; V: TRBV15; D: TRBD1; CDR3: CATSTDRGLYEQYF; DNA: TGTGCCACCAGCACAGACAGGGGTCTCTACGAGCAGTACTTC
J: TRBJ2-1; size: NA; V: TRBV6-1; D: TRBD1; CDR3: CASRARTGSNEQFF; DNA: TGTGCCAGCAGAGCGAGGACAGGAAGCAATGAGCAGTTCTTC
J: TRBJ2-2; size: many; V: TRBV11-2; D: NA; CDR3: CASSLASDTGELFF; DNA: TGTGCCAGCAGCTTAGCCAGCGACACCGGGGAGCTGTTTTTT
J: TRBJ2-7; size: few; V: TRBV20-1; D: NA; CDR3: CSAGLGGYEQYF; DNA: TGCAGTGCTGGGCTGGGGGGTTACGAGCAGTACTTC
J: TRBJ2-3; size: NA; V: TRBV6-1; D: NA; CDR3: CASSEWMGKDTQYF; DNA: TGTGCCAGCAGTGAGTGGATGGGGAAGGATACGCAGTATTTT
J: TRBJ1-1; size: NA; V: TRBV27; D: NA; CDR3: CASTSHWEAFF; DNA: TGTGCCAGCACTTCCCATTGGGAAGCTTTCTTT
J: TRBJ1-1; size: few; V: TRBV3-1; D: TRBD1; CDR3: CASRQGLGLMNTEAFF; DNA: TGTGCCAGTCGACAGGGATTAGGGCTGATGAACACTGAAGCTTTCTTT
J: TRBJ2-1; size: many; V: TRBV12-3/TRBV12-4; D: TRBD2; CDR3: CASTTYPGLAGEGGYNEQFF; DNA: TGTGCCAGCACCACATATCCGGGACTAGCGGGAGAGGGGGGGTACAATGAGCAGTTCTTC
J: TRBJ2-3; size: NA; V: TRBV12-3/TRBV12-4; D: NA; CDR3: CASSLVEGLGADTQYF; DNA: TGTGCCAGCAGTTTGGTGGAGGGGCTCGGAGCAGATACGCAGTATTTT
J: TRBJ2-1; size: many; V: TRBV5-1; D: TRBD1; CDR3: CASSLLGTDYNEQFF; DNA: TGCGCCAGCAGCTTGCTGGGGACAGACTACAATGAGCAGTTCTTC
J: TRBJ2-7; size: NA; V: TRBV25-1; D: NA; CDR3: CASSAGTEQYF; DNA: TGTGCCAGCAGTGCAGGGACCGAGCAGTACTTC
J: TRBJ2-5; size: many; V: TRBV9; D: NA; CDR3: CASSVGREETQYF; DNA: TGTGCCAGCAGCGTTGGCAGGGAAGAGACCCAGTACTTC
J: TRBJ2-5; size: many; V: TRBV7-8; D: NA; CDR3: CASSPGDNLKEETQYF; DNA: TGTGCCAGCAGCCCTGGGGACAATCTAAAGGAGGAGACCCAGTACTTC
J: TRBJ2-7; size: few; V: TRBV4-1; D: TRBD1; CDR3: CASSQGRGTDSYEQYF; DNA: TGCGCCAGCAGCCAAGGGCGAGGGACAGACTCCTACGAGCAGTACTTC
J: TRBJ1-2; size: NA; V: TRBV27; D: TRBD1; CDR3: CASRGGGDGYTF; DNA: TGTGCCAGCAGAGGGGGCGGGGACGGCTACACCTTC
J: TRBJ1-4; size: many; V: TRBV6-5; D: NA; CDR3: CASSYGPTAFNEKLFF; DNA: TGTGCCAGCAGTTACGGACCGACGGCCTTTAATGAAAAACTGTTTTTT
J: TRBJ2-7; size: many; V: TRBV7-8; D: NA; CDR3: CASSLAQSYEQYF; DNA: TGTGCCAGCAGCTTAGCACAGTCCTACGAGCAGTACTTC
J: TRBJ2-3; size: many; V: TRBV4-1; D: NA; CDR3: CASSQALADTQYF; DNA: TGCGCCAGCAGCCAAGCGTTGGCAGATACGCAGTATTTT
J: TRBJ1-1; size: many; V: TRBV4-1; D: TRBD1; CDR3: CASSQGQSTEAFF; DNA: TGCGCCAGCAGCCAGGGACAGAGCACTGAAGCTTTCTTT
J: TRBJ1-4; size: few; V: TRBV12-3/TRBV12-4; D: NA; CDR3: CASILGEKLFF; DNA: NA